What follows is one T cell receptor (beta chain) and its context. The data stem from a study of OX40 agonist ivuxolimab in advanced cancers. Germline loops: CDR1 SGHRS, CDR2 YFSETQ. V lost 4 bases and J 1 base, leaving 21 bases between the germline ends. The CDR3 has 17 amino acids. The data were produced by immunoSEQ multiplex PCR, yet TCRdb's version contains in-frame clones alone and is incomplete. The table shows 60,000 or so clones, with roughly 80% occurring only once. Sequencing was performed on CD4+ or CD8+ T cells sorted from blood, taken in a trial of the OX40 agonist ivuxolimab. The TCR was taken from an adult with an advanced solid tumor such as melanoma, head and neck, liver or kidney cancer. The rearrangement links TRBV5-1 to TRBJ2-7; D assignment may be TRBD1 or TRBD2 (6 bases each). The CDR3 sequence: CASSPRGVQGRSYEQYF. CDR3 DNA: TGCGCCAGCAGCCCTAGGGGGGTGCAGGGGAGGTCCTACGAGCAGTACTTC.